Presented here are 17 T cell receptor beta chains from one specimen sequenced in a study of blood T cell repertoires in COVID-19. Using immunoSEQ multiplex PCR, the repertoire was profiled, and TCRdb retains in-frame clones only, with some absent. Among more than 150,000 clones, about 85% were seen once, and the ten largest hold more than 8%. Sequencing used peripheral blood. The source of these receptors is a woman older than 75 with acute or convalescent COVID-19.

The V call is TRBV11-2, the J call TRBJ1-5; D perhaps matches TRBD1 (5 bases). This CDR3 has 16 residues. Germline values: CDR1 SGHAT, CDR2 FQNNGV. Trimming removed 1 base at V and 0 bases at J, with 10 bases between. This chain's CDR3 is CASSLGPTVSNQPQHF. The CDR3 DNA follows: TGTGCCAGCAGCTTAGGCCCGACAGTTAGCAATCAGCCCCAGCATTTT.

This clone is a singleton in its sample. The chain joins TRBV5-4 to TRBJ1-1, with D possibly TRBD1 on 6 matching bases. Germline CDR1 is SGHNT and CDR2 is YYREEE (reference sequence). Trimming removed 4 bases from V and 2 bases from J, with 15 bases in between. The length of the CDR3 is 15 residues. CDR3 sequence reads: CASSTTRTANTEAFF. The CDR3 DNA sequence: TGTGCCAGCAGCACGACCCGGACAGCCAACACTGAAGCTTTCTTT.

V is TRBV5-1 and J is TRBJ2-1; 9 positions match TRBD2. Per germline, CDR1 SGHRS and CDR2 YFSETQ. With V trimmed by 0 bases and J by 6 bases, 4 bases remained unmatched. This CDR3 is 15 amino acids long. For the CDR3, the DNA is TGCGCCAGCAGCTTGGCTGCGGGGGGGGGCAATGAGCAGTTCTTC. Translated, it gives CASSLAAGGGNEQFF.

J is TRBJ2-1 and V is TRBV7-3; 14 nucleotides align to TRBD2. Germline lookup yields CDR1 SGHTA and CDR2 FQGTGA. The CDR3 covers 16 residues. J lost 7 bases, V lost 0 bases, and 2 bases had no gene match. The CDR3: CASSLTTSGRVNEQFF. Written as DNA, the CDR3 is TGTGCCAGCAGCTTAACGACTAGCGGGAGGGTTAATGAGCAGTTCTTC.

The rearrangement joins TRBV7-9 to TRBJ2-1; weak D call: TRBD1 (5 bases). This CDR3 spans 12 amino acids. Germline CDR1 SEHNR, CDR2 FQNEAQ (reference sequence). The V and J ends lost 4 bases and 8 bases respectively, with 9 bases between them. The CDR3 is CASSSRRDEQFF. The CDR3 DNA is TGTGCCAGCAGCTCCCGCAGGGATGAGCAGTTCTTC.

The J gene is TRBJ1-4, the V gene TRBV5-4; TRBD1 agrees at 7 bases. V lost 4 bases and J lost 0; bases outside the gene matches: 3. Germline assignment: CDR1 SGHNT and CDR2 YYREEE (reference sequence). This CDR3 region has 15 residues. The CDR3 reads CASSRDSATNEKLFF. CDR3 DNA: TGTGCCAGCAGCCGGGACAGTGCAACTAATGAAAAACTGTTTTTT.

The rearrangement uses TRBV5-1 and TRBJ1-2; TRBD1 matches at 7 bases. Germline V gene sequence: CDR1 SGHRS, CDR2 YFSETQ. J was trimmed by 4 bases and V by 4 bases; bases with no gene match: 13. This CDR3 region has 16 residues. CDR3 residues: CASSLEPGTAGYGYTF. DNA of the CDR3: TGCGCCAGCAGCCTCGAACCGGGGACAGCCGGCTATGGCTACACCTTC.

This chain links TRBV10-3 with TRBJ2-1; 11 nucleotides agree with TRBD2. The junction had 9 bases not matched to a gene; V was cut back by 4 bases and J by 7 bases. Per germline, CDR1 ENHRY and CDR2 SYGVKD. CDR3 length: 16 residues. CDR3 nucleotides: TGTGCCATCAGTGGACTAGCGGGACCCGTCGTGAATGAGCAGTTCTTC. Translating it yields CAISGLAGPVVNEQFF.

V and J are TRBV5-1 and TRBJ2-7, with TRBD2 as a possible D gene (5 bases). V shed 0 bases and J shed 2 bases, with 12 bases lying between them. Per the germline V gene, CDR1 is SGHRS and CDR2 is YFSETQ. The CDR3 runs to 15 residues. The CDR3 reads CASSLASSPPYEQYF. CDR3 sequence (DNA): TGCGCCAGCAGCTTGGCCTCTAGCCCCCCCTACGAGCAGTACTTC.

V usage is TRBV19 and J usage is TRBJ2-5; D may be TRBD1 (6 bases). The V gene's germline CDR1 is LNHDA and CDR2 SQIVND (reference sequence). Trimming stripped 5 bases from V and 5 bases from J, with 15 bases between. This CDR3 is built from 14 residues. DNA for the CDR3: TGTGCCAGTAGTTCAACAGGGTTTTGGGAGACCCAGTACTTC. It codes for CASSSTGFWETQYF.

The chain is built from TRBV10-1 and TRBJ2-5; 7 nucleotides line up with TRBD2. CDR3 length equals 16 residues. V gave up 3 bases and J gave up 4 bases; unmatched junction bases: 11. CDR1 and CDR2 (germline): WNHNN, SYGVQD (reference sequence). CDR3 sequence reads: CASSDEGGPLGETQYF. CDR3 DNA sequence: TGCGCCAGCAGTGATGAGGGAGGGCCTTTGGGAGAGACCCAGTACTTC.

The V call is TRBV3-1 (or the pseudogene TRBV3-2), the J call TRBJ1-1; TRBD1 agrees at 12 bases. CDR3 length: 16 amino acids. From germline, CDR1 is LGHDT and CDR2 YNNKEL (reference sequence). With 1 base clipped from V and 7 bases from J, the junction kept 7 bases outside the gene matches. The CDR3: CASSQAGTGGSDEAFF. DNA for the CDR3: TGTGCCAGCAGCCAAGCCGGGACAGGGGGCTCTGATGAAGCTTTCTTT.

CDR3 sequence reads: CSVGGRANTGELFF. The CDR3 DNA reads as TGCAGCGTGGGGGGGAGGGCGAACACCGGGGAGCTGTTTTTT. This chain links TRBV29-1 with TRBJ2-2; TRBD2 agrees at 7 bases. This CDR3 is 14 amino acids long. With V trimmed by 6 bases and J by 0 bases, 4 bases remained unmatched. Germline V gene sequence: CDR1 SQVTM, CDR2 ANQGSEA.

V and J are TRBV19 and TRBJ2-7; 10 bases align to TRBD2. With 5 bases clipped from V and 3 bases from J, the junction kept 10 bases outside the gene matches. The CDR3 runs 16 residues. Germline V lookup: CDR1 LNHDA, CDR2 SQIVND (reference sequence). CDR3 coding DNA: TGTGCCAGTAGTCCCCGGACTAGCGGCGCTTACTACGAGCAGTACTTC. It translates to CASSPRTSGAYYEQYF.

The chain has TRBV14 and TRBJ1-3, with 9 positions matching TRBD1. The CDR3 totals 15 residues. The germline V gene has CDR1 SGHDN and CDR2 FVKESK. The V segment lost 6 bases and the J segment 4 bases; nucleotides outside the gene matches: 7. Here the CDR3 reads CASSRTGGAGNTIYF. The CDR3 nucleotides read TGTGCCAGCAGTCGAACAGGGGGCGCGGGAAACACCATATATTTT.

V and J are TRBV9 and TRBJ1-6; perhaps TRBD1 as D (6 bases). This CDR3 has 15 amino acids. CDR1 SGDLS and CDR2 YYNGEE come from the germline V gene. Trimming removed 2 bases from V and 9 bases from J, with 15 bases in between. The CDR3 sequence is CASSVEQGPSSPLHF. CDR3 nucleotide sequence: TGTGCCAGCAGCGTGGAACAGGGACCAAGTTCACCCCTCCACTTT.

This sequence joins TRBV2 and TRBJ1-3; TRBD1 might be the D (6 bases). V dropped 7 bases and J dropped 2 bases, with 9 bases sitting between them. The CDR3 is made up of 13 amino acids. Germline V gene data show CDR1 as SNHLY and CDR2 as FYNNEI. The CDR3 region is CASTRDTGNTIYF. In DNA form, the CDR3 reads TGTGCCAGCACCCGGGACACTGGAAACACCATATATTTT.